This entry describes one TCR beta chain. Germline assignment: CDR1 SGHNT and CDR2 YENEEA. The CDR3 runs 15 residues. V was shortened by 5 bases and J by 2 bases, with 14 bases between the two germline ends. These data come from a study of brain metastases from non-small cell lung cancer. Sequencing was performed with immunoSEQ multiplex PCR; in TCRdb, only in-frame clones are kept and a portion is missing. The sample includes 3,500 to 4,500 clones, 70% to 90% of them seen just once. The origin of this receptor is a donor over 35 with non-small cell lung cancer. Sequenced sample: primary lung tumor tissue. The V call is TRBV11-3, the J call TRBJ2-3, with D possibly being TRBD1 (6 bases). CDR3 protein: CASSQGGGLTDTQYF. The CDR3 DNA is TGTGCCAGCAGCCAGGGTGGGGGCCTCACAGATACGCAGTATTTT.